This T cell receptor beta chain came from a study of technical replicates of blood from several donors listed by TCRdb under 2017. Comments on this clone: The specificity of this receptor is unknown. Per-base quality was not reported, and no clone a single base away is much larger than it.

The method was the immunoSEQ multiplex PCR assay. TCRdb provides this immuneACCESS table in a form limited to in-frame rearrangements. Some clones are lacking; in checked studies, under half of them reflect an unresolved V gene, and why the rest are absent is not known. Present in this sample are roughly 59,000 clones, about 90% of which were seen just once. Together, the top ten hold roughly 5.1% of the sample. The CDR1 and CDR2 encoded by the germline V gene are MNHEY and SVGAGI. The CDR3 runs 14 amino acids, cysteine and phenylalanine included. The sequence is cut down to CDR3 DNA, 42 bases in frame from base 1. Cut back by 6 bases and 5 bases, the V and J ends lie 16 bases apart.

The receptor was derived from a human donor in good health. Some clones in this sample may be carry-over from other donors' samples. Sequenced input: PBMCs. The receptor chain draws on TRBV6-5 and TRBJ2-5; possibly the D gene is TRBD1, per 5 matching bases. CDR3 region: CASSYSQGGETQYF. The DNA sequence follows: TGTGCCAGCAGCTACAGTCAGGGTGGGGAGACCCAGTACTTC.